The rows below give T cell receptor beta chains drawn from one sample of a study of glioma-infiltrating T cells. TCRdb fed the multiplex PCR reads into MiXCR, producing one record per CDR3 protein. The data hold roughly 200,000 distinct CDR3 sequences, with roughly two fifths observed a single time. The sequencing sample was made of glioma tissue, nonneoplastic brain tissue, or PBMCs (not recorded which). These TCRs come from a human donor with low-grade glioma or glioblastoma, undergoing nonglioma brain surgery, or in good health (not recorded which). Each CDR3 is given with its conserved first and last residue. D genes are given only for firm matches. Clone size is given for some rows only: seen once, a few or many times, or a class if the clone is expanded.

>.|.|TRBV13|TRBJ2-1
TGTGCCAGCAGCCAAATCGGGAGAGAGGTCTACAATGGGCAGTTCTTC
CASSQIGREVYNGQFF
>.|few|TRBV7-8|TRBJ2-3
TGTGCCAGCAGCTTGTCTCCTGCCGGGCCAGATACGCAGTATTTT
CASSLSPAGPDTQYF
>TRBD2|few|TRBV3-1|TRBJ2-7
TGTGCCAGCAGCTACCGGGGGGTCCCCTACGAGCAGTACTTC
CASSYRGVPYEQYF
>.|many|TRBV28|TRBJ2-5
TGTGCCAGCAGAGTGACATACCAAGAGACCCAGTACTTC
CASRVTYQETQYF
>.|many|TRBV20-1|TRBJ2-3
TGCAGTGCTGGAAATTTTGGAGATACGCAGTATTTT
CSAGNFGDTQYF
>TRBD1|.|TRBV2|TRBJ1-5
TGTGCCAGTCGGACAGGTGCTCTCCAGCCCCAGCATTTT
CASRTGALQPQHF
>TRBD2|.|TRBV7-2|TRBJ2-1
TGTGCCAGCAGCTTTCTAGCGGGAGTTAGTGAGCAGTTCTTC
CASSFLAGVSEQFF
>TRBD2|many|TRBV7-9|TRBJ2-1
TGTGCCAGCAGCTTAAAGCGGGAGGAGGGTGAGCAGTTCTTC
CASSLKREEGEQFF
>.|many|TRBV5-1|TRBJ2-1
TGCGCCAGCAGCTTGGGGGAACCGGTCAATGAGCAGTTCTTC
CASSLGEPVNEQFF
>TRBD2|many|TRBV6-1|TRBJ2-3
TGTGCCAGCAGCCGCTCGGGGCAGGGAGGGTCAGATACGCAGTATTTT
CASSRSGQGGSDTQYF
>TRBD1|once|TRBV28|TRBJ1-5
TGTGCCAGCAGTATGTCGGGACAGGGCAATCAGCCCCAGCATTTT
CASSMSGQGNQPQHF
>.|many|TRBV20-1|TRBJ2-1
TGCAGTGCCATAGCCCCCGGGTCGTTTAATGAGCAGTTCTTC
CSAIAPGSFNEQFF
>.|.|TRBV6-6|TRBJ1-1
TGTGCCAGCTCCCGAGGGAAAACTGAAGCTTTCTTT
CASSRGKTEAFF
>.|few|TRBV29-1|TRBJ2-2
TGCAGCGTTGAAGATGCAGCCGGGGAGCTGTTTTTT
CSVEDAAGELFF
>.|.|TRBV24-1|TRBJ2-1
TGTGCCACCAGTGATTTGCCCCATGGACCTCACAATGAGCAGTTCTTC
CATSDLPHGPHNEQFF
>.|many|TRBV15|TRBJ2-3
TGTGCCACCAGCAGAGATCTCCCAGAAGATACGCAGTATTTT
CATSRDLPEDTQYF
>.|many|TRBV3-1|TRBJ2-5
TGTGCCAGCAGCCAAGACAGGGCCCAGACCCAGTACTTC
CASSQDRAQTQYF
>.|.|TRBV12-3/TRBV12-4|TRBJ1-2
TGTGCCAGCAGTGACAGGACTGGCTACACCTTC
CASSDRTGYTF
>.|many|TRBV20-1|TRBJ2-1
TGCAGTGCTCTAAAGGAGGGCTATGAGCAGTTCTTC
CSALKEGYEQFF
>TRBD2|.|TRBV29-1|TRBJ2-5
TGCAGCGAAGACCGGGGGGGGGAAGAGACCCAGTACTTC
CSEDRGGEETQYF
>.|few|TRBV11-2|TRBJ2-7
TGTGCCAGCAGCCCCCAACCTCAGGACTCCTACGAGCAGTACTTC
CASSPQPQDSYEQYF
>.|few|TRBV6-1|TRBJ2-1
TGCGCCAGCAGCGTACCCGGGACTCCTCTCCCTGAGCAGTTCTTC
CASSVPGTPLPEQFF